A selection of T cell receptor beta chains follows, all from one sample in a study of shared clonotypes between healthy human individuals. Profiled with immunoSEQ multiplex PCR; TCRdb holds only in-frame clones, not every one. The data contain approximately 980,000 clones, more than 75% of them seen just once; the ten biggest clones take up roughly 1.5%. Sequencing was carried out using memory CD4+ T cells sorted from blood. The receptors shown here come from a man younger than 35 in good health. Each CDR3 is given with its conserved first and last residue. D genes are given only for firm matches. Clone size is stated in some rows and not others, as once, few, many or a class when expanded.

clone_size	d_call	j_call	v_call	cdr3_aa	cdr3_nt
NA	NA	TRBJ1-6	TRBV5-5	CASSPQGNSPLHF	TGTGCCAGCAGCCCCCAGGGGAATTCACCCCTCCACTTT
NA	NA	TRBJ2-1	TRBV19	CASSTFGTPSSYNEQFF	TGTGCCAGTAGTACCTTCGGGACACCCAGCTCCTACAATGAGCAGTTCTTC
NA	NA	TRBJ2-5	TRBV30	CAWSVRGVQTQYF	TGTGCCTGGAGTGTACGAGGGGTTCAGACCCAGTACTTC
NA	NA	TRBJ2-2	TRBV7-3	CASSVGHNTGELFF	TGTGCCAGCAGCGTCGGACATAACACCGGGGAGCTGTTTTTT
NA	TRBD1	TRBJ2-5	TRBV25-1	CASSALRGQETQYF	TGTGCCAGCAGTGCCCTCAGGGGGCAAGAGACCCAGTACTTC
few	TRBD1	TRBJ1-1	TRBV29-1	CSVSTRGRTSEAFF	TGCAGCGTTAGTACAAGGGGGCGAACATCTGAAGCTTTCTTT
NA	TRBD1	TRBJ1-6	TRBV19	CASNEGATLGSPLHF	TGTGCCAGTAATGAGGGGGCGACTCTCGGATCACCCCTCCACTTT
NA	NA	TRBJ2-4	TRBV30	CAWGSVQIAKNIQYF	TGTGCCTGGGGATCAGTTCAGATAGCCAAAAACATTCAGTACTTC
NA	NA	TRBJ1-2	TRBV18	CASSPPGSYGYTF	TGTGCCAGCTCACCACCAGGGAGCTATGGCTACACCTTC
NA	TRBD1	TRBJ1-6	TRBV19	CASSPRRGQEYSPLHF	TGTGCCAGTAGTCCCCGGAGAGGACAGGAGTATTCACCCCTCCACTTT
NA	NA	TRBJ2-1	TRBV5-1	CASSLAGGSPHNEQFF	TGCGCCAGCAGCTTGGCCGGAGGCAGCCCACACAATGAGCAGTTCTTC
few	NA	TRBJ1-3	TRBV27	CASSLTGQTSGNTIYF	TGTGCCAGCAGTTTAACAGGACAGACCTCTGGAAACACCATATATTTT
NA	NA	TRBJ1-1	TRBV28	CALQDPGQNTEAFF	TGTGCCTTACAGGACCCGGGACAGAACACTGAAGCTTTCTTT
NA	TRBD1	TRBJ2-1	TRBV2	CAGSGDRGLLNEQFF	TGTGCCGGCAGTGGGGACAGGGGCCTTTTGAATGAGCAGTTCTTC
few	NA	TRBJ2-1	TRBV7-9	CASSLARPRSEEQFF	TGTGCCAGCAGCTTAGCGCGGCCCCGGAGCGAAGAGCAGTTCTTC
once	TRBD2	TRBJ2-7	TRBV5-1	CASSFEGGEWVAYEQYF	TGCGCCAGCAGCTTCGAGGGAGGGGAGTGGGTAGCCTACGAGCAGTACTTC
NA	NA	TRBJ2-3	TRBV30	CAWSVGGADTQYF	TGTGCCTGGAGTGTTGGGGGTGCAGATACGCAGTATTTT
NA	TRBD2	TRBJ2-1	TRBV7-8	CASSTTSGNEQFF	TGTGCCAGCAGCACAACTAGCGGCAATGAGCAGTTCTTC
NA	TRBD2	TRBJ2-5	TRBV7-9	CASCALAGGETQYF	TGTGCCAGCTGCGCTCTAGCGGGAGGGGAGACCCAGTACTTC
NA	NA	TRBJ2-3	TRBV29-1	CSVSRDTGTDTQYF	TGCAGCGTTTCCCGGGACACAGGCACAGATACGCAGTATTTT
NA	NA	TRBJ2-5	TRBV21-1	CASSTQSGTGKETQYF	TGTGCCAGCAGCACCCAATCCGGGACAGGCAAAGAGACCCAGTACTTC
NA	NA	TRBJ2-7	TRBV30	CAWRGSGYEQYF	TGTGCCTGGAGGGGAAGCGGCTACGAGCAGTACTTC
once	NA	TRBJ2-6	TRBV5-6	CASSLVSGSGANVLTF	TGTGCCAGCAGCTTGGTTAGCGGCTCTGGGGCCAACGTCCTGACTTTC
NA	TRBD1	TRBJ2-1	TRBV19	CATGTEYYNEQFF	TGTGCCACCGGGACAGAGTACTACAATGAGCAGTTCTTC
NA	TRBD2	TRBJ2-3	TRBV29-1	CSVPSGGSTDTQYF	TGCAGCGTTCCTAGCGGGGGCTCCACAGATACGCAGTATTTT
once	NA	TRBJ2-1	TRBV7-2	CASSPPGLHSYNEQFF	TGTGCCAGCAGCCCCCCCGGCTTGCACTCCTACAATGAGCAGTTCTTC
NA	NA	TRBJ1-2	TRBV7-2	CASSLEISNYGYTF	TGTGCCAGCAGCTTAGAGATATCTAACTATGGCTACACCTTC
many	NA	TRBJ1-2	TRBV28	CASSLQGFYGYTF	TGTGCCAGCAGTTTACAGGGTTTCTATGGCTACACCTTC
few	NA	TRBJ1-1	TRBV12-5	CASGPQGRAEAFF	TGTGCTAGTGGACCACAGGGCCGAGCTGAAGCTTTCTTT
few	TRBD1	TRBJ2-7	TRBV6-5	CATRRQGGEQYF	TGTGCTACCCGGCGACAGGGCGGCGAGCAGTACTTC
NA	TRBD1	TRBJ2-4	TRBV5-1	CASRQGLAKNIQYF	TGCGCCAGCCGACAGGGCCTAGCCAAAAACATTCAGTACTTC
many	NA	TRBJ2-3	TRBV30	CAWNGGTDTQYF	TGTGCCTGGAACGGGGGCACAGATACGCAGTATTTT
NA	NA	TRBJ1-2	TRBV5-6	CASSLEGANYGYTF	TGTGCCAGCAGCCTCGAGGGGGCTAACTATGGCTACACCTTC
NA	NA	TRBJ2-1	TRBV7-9	CASSTTPYNEQFF	TGTGCCAGCAGCACCACGCCATACAATGAGCAGTTCTTC
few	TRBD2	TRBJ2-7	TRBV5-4	CASSLGLAAGEQYF	TGTGCCAGCAGCCTAGGACTAGCCGCAGGGGAGCAGTACTTC
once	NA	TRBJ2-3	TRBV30	CAWSLQGRGDTQYF	TGTGCCTGGAGTCTCCAGGGAAGGGGGGATACGCAGTATTTT
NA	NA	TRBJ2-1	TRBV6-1	CASSLQGSGYNEQFF	TGTGCCAGCAGTCTTCAGGGATCCGGATACAATGAGCAGTTCTTC
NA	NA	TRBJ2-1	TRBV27	CASSSVGGEQFF	TGTGCCAGCAGTTCTGTCGGGGGTGAGCAGTTCTTC
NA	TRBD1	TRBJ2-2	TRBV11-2	CASSQRQGANTGELFF	TGTGCCAGCAGCCAGAGACAGGGGGCTAACACCGGGGAGCTGTTTTTT
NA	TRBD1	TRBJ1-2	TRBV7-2	CASSLDRGMNYGYTF	TGTGCCAGCAGCTTGGACAGGGGTATGAACTATGGCTACACCTTC
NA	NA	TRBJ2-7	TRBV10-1	CASSPGTEASYEQYF	TGCGCCAGCAGCCCCGGGACGGAGGCTTCCTACGAGCAGTACTTC
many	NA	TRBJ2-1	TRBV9	CASSPRRGSYNEQFF	TGTGCCAGCAGCCCCAGGCGGGGCTCCTACAATGAGCAGTTCTTC
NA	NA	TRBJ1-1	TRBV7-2	CASSFSGTEAFF	TGTGCCAGCAGCTTCTCGGGGACTGAAGCTTTCTTT
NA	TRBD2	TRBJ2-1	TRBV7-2	CASSGGTSGFINEQFF	TGTGCCAGCAGCGGAGGGACTAGCGGGTTTATCAATGAGCAGTTCTTC
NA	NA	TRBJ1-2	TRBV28	CASGGLRDYGYTF	TGTGCCAGCGGTGGTCTCCGGGACTATGGCTACACCTTC
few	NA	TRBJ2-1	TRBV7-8	CASSLTEEVYYNEQFF	TGTGCCAGCAGCTTAACCGAGGAAGTGTACTACAATGAGCAGTTCTTC